Listed here is a single T cell receptor (beta chain). What it recognizes is unknown. The entry originates in a study of cytomegalovirus exposure and HLA in healthy donors. As for the study in general: Roughly 80 million unique TCRs from HLA-typed donors were held in an early data release.

Study outcomes and limitations: A later analysis showed that HLA-associated TCR beta chains had undergone more clonal expansion than equally common others. It was taken for granted in presence/absence analyses that sequencing depth across donors was roughly uniform.

PCR involved 60 Vbeta and 13 Jbeta primers. The repertoire was sequenced with immunoSEQ multiplex PCR; TCRdb's copy has only in-frame clones and lacks some. The repertoire includes about 180,000 clones, more than 65% of them detected once, and 1.3% sits in the top ten. The TCR sequence derives from a man younger than 40 in good health and CMV-seronegative. The source material was PBMCs.

The CDR3 DNA reads TGCGCCAGCAGACCTAGCGGGAGTAGTGAGACCCAGTACTTC. It specifies CASRPSGSSETQYF. V is TRBV5-1 and J is TRBJ2-5; 10 nucleotides match TRBD2. The CDR3 is 14 residues long. CDR1 and CDR2 from the germline V gene are SGHRS and YFSETQ. V trimming: 5 bases; J trimming: 5 bases; junction bases outside the gene matches: 6.